Sequencing of this T cell receptor (beta chain) was carried out in a study of technical replicates of blood from several donors. Clones were read by immunoSEQ multiplex PCR, and TCRdb kept only the in-frame ones, dropping some. This sample has tens of thousands of clones, with 90% to 95% found just once. Trimming took off 4 bases at V and 2 bases at J, with 12 bases between the two ends. The CDR3 loop spans 15 amino acids. From germline, CDR1 is SGHTA and CDR2 FQGTGA. Sequenced: T cells isolated from PBMCs. The chain joins TRBV7-3 to TRBJ1-3; D is unresolved. The clonotype was recovered from a human donor in good health. For the CDR3, the DNA is TGTGCCAGCAGCTCCTCCCCTCCCCCTGGAAACACCATATATTTT. Protein product: CASSSSPPPGNTIYF.